The 32 T cell receptor beta chains reported below all come from one sample, sequenced in a study of T cell repertoires in aging, cancer and after chemotherapy. TCR beta rearrangements were amplified from peripheral blood genomic DNA. Multiplex touch-down PCR with TRB-A/B primers amplified rearranged V-D-J TRB sequences. A single record per CDR3 protein comes from TCRdb applying MiXCR to the multiplex PCR reads. Of approximately 18,000 distinct CDR3 sequences listed, 40% to 55% are singletons. Sample: blood. The origin of the receptors is a human donor in good health.

The rearrangement links TRBV6-1 to TRBJ1-6; tentatively, D is TRBD1 (5 bases). The CDR3 length is 13 residues. Germline assignment: CDR1 MNHNS and CDR2 SASEGT. With 6 bases removed from V and 8 bases from J, the gap between germline ends came to 11 bases. The CDR3 loop reads CASRRGQDSPLHF. The CDR3 DNA reads as TGTGCCAGCAGAAGGGGTCAGGATTCACCCCTCCACTTT.

This chain joins TRBV5-6 and TRBJ2-7, with a tentative D call TRBD1 (5 bases). The germline V gene has CDR1 SGHDT and CDR2 YYEEEE. V dropped 0 bases and J dropped 2 bases, with 6 bases sitting between them. The CDR3 has 13 amino acids. This CDR3 reads CASSLAGTYEQYF. In DNA form, the CDR3 reads TGTGCCAGCAGCTTGGCAGGGACCTACGAGCAGTACTTC.

This rearrangement joins TRBV20-1 to TRBJ2-2; possible D gene TRBD2, 5 bases. V gave up 4 bases and J gave up 6 bases, with 18 bases separating them. CDR1 and CDR2 from the germline V gene are DFQATT and SNEGSKA (reference sequence). The CDR3 has 15 residues. The CDR3 DNA follows: TGCAGTGCTATTGACTACCAATATGGTTCCGGGGAGCTGTTTTTT. This gives the protein CSAIDYQYGSGELFF.

This clonotype was picked up a small number of times. J is TRBJ2-1 and V is TRBV29-1; 8 bases agree with TRBD1. The CDR3 is 15 amino acids. Germline V gives CDR1 SQVTM, CDR2 ANQGSEA. The V gene end was trimmed by 3 bases and the J gene end by 9 bases; junction bases not matched to a gene: 13. DNA for the CDR3: TGCAGCGTTGATCCCTCATGGACAGGGACGCGTGAGCAGTTCTTC. It codes for CSVDPSWTGTREQFF.

This sequence joins TRBV6-5 and TRBJ2-2; 16 bases line up with TRBD2. V shed 6 bases, J shed 8 bases, and the junction held 9 bases outside the gene matches. This CDR3 has 17 amino acids. CDR1 is MNHEY and CDR2 is SVGAGI in the germline V gene. CDR3 residues: CASSQSPGLAGGGELFF. The DNA for the CDR3 is TGTGCCAGCAGCCAATCACCGGGACTAGCGGGAGGGGGGGAGCTGTTTTTT.

This clonotype was seen a single time. The gene calls are TRBV27 and TRBJ2-3; the D gene is possibly TRBD2 (7 bases). V gave up 9 bases and J gave up 0 bases, with 19 bases separating them. This CDR3 comprises 16 residues. Per the germline V gene, CDR1 is MNHEY and CDR2 is SMNVEV (reference sequence). CDR3 coding DNA: TGTGCCAGTCTAAAAGCTAGGGGGGGTAGCACAGATACGCAGTATTTT. Its protein is CASLKARGGSTDTQYF.

The table lists this clonotype with a count of one. This chain links TRBV13 with TRBJ1-4, with 7 bases matching TRBD1. The trim removed 3 bases at V and 2 bases at J, leaving 6 bases unmatched. The CDR3 has 16 amino acids. Germline V gene data show CDR1 as PRHDT and CDR2 as FYEKMQ (reference sequence). CDR3 nucleotide sequence: TGTGCCAGCAGCTTGGTTGGGACAGTTACTAATGAAAAACTGTTTTTT. Residues: CASSLVGTVTNEKLFF.

V and J are TRBV27 and TRBJ1-2; TRBD1 might be the D (6 bases). V shed 4 bases and J shed 7 bases, with 19 bases lying between them. Per the germline V gene, CDR1 is MNHEY and CDR2 is SMNVEV (reference sequence). CDR3 length equals 15 residues. CDR3 amino acids: CASSSLGRGASGYTF. For the CDR3, the DNA is TGTGCCAGCAGTTCCCTCGGTCGGGGGGCGTCTGGCTACACCTTC.

By sample fraction, this clonotype is medium-sized. This rearrangement joins TRBV29-1 to TRBJ2-5, with 7 positions matching TRBD1. This CDR3 is 15 amino acids long. Germline values: CDR1 SQVTM, CDR2 ANQGSEA. The V segment lost 2 bases and the J segment 7 bases; nucleotides outside the gene matches: 13. CDR3 in amino acids: CSVEYGTEAAPTQYF. CDR3 nucleotides: TGCAGCGTTGAATATGGGACAGAGGCCGCACCGACCCAGTACTTC.

This chain connects TRBV6-1 to TRBJ2-2; TRBD1 matches at 7 bases. The germline V gene encodes CDR1 MNHNS and CDR2 SASEGT. Trimming took 4 bases from V and 5 from J; bases not matched to a gene: 7. CDR3 length: 15 amino acids. The CDR3 reads CASSGDRVETGELFF. DNA of the CDR3: TGTGCCAGCAGTGGAGACAGGGTGGAGACCGGGGAGCTGTTTTTT.

This clonotype showed up just a few times. The J gene is TRBJ2-3, the V gene TRBV5-4; TRBD1 might be the D (5 bases). CDR1 and CDR2 (germline): SGHNT, YYREEE (reference sequence). V was pared by 0 bases and J by 3 bases, with 11 bases between. The CDR3 has 15 amino acids. CDR3 DNA sequence: TGTGCCAGCAGCTTGGTTCCAGGGAAGACAGATACGCAGTATTTT. Protein product: CASSLVPGKTDTQYF.

The CDR3 nucleotides are TGTGCCAGCAGCTTAAATGGGGGCACCGGGGAGCTGTTTTTT. This translates into CASSLNGGTGELFF. The chain carries TRBV7-3 and TRBJ2-2; possibly TRBD1 or TRBD2 for D (5 bases each). Germline V CDR1 and CDR2: SGHTA, FQGTGA. The CDR3 is 14 residues long. The V end lost 1 base, the J end lost 4 bases, and 7 bases lay between the germline ends.

J is TRBJ2-1 and V is TRBV11-2; no clear D. Trimming shortened V by 2 bases and J by 4 bases, and 9 bases separated the two germline ends. This CDR3 is 14 amino acids long. Germline V lookup: CDR1 SGHAT, CDR2 FQNNGV. The CDR3 loop is CASSLSWVYNEQFF. CDR3 in DNA: TGTGCCAGCAGCTTAAGCTGGGTTTACAATGAGCAGTTCTTC.

The chain carries TRBV29-1 and TRBJ2-7, with 9 bases that match TRBD2. This CDR3 comprises 13 residues. Looked up from germline, CDR1 is SQVTM and CDR2 is ANQGSEA. Trimming at V came to 7 bases and at J to 4 bases, leaving 8 bases not matched to a gene. CDR3 bases: TGCAGCGGGACCGGGACTAGCAATTACGAGCAGTACTTC. This encodes CSGTGTSNYEQYF.

In its sample, this clonotype was seen once. The chain combines TRBV27 with TRBJ1-5; D is possibly TRBD1 (5 bases). Trimming removed 0 bases at V and 9 bases at J, with 6 bases between. The CDR3 is 12 amino acids. Germline-derived CDR1 and CDR2 are MNHEY and SMNVEV (reference sequence). In DNA form, the CDR3 reads TGTGCCAGCAGTTTATCGGGGGGGCCCCAGCATTTT. This sequence encodes CASSLSGGPQHF.

The sample holds a few counts of this clonotype. V usage is TRBV19 and J usage is TRBJ2-1; no clear D gene. The CDR3 has 13 amino acids. Per germline, CDR1 LNHDA and CDR2 SQIVND (reference sequence). V was trimmed by 4 bases and J by 6 bases, leaving 10 bases between them. The CDR3 loop reads CASSTLSGNEQFF. The CDR3 DNA reads as TGTGCCAGTAGTACGCTCTCGGGCAATGAGCAGTTCTTC.

The CDR3, as DNA: TGTGCCAGCAGTTACGGGAGCTCCTACAATGAGCAGTTCTTC. Its protein product is CASSYGSSYNEQFF. V and J are TRBV6-2 or TRBV6-3 and TRBJ2-1; tentative D call: TRBD2 (5 bases). Germline CDR1 is MNHEY and CDR2 is SVGEGT. V shed 2 bases and J shed 0 bases, with 5 bases lying between them. The CDR3 is 14 amino acids.

This clonotype counts as medium-sized. The V call is TRBV29-1, the J call TRBJ2-1; D is ambiguous. The CDR3 has 11 amino acids. CDR1 SQVTM and CDR2 ANQGSEA come from the germline V gene. Trimming pared 3 bases from V and 7 bases from J, leaving 7 bases between. CDR3 sequence (DNA): TGCAGCGTTGAGACAAAGAATGAGCAGTTCTTC. Its protein is CSVETKNEQFF.

This clonotype was recorded a few times. The chain carries TRBV29-1 and TRBJ2-7, with 7 bases lining up with TRBD1. CDR1 is SQVTM and CDR2 is ANQGSEA in the germline V gene. The CDR3 has 15 amino acids. The V gene end was trimmed by 6 bases and the J gene end by 4 bases; junction bases not matched to a gene: 15. The CDR3 loop is CSVDEFSKGAYEQYF. The CDR3 DNA sequence: TGCAGCGTGGACGAATTTTCAAAGGGGGCGTACGAGCAGTACTTC.

This clonotype occurred a few times. The rearrangement links TRBV6-5 to TRBJ2-2, with 11 bases identical to TRBD2. V was clipped by 8 bases and J by 9 bases; unmatched bases: 8. CDR3 length equals 14 residues. Germline loops: CDR1 MNHEY, CDR2 SVGAGI. The CDR3: CASRDSGRGRELFF. CDR3 in DNA: TGTGCCAGCCGGGATAGCGGGAGGGGGCGGGAGCTGTTTTTT.

The chain is built from TRBV13 and TRBJ2-7, with 12 bases lining up with TRBD2. Germline V gene sequence: CDR1 PRHDT, CDR2 FYEKMQ (reference sequence). The ends lost 5 bases at V and 2 bases at J; junction bases unmatched: 7. This CDR3 has 16 residues. The chain's CDR3 is CASSKLLAGGPYEQYF. Here the CDR3 DNA reads TGTGCCAGCAGCAAACTCCTAGCGGGAGGGCCCTACGAGCAGTACTTC.

A remark on this clonotype: Being one base from a much bigger clone, this may be a read error. The chain recombines TRBV11-1 with TRBJ2-1; 9 bases fit TRBD2. Germline V gives CDR1 SGHAT, CDR2 FQDESV (reference sequence). CDR3 length equals 15 residues. CDR3 loop: CVSSLATGLANEQFF. The DNA for the CDR3 is TGTGTCAGCAGCTTAGCAACGGGACTAGCAAATGAGCAGTTCTTC.

The gene calls are TRBV27 and TRBJ2-3, with 11 bases fitting TRBD1. The CDR3 contains 16 residues. Germline assignment: CDR1 MNHEY and CDR2 SMNVEV (reference sequence). Trimming removed 3 bases from V and 5 bases from J; junction bases left unmatched: 7. The CDR3 nucleotides are TGTGCCAGCAGTTTGCGGGACAGGGGGTACGGAGATACGCAGTATTTT. Protein product: CASSLRDRGYGDTQYF.

This clonotype was found a few times. This chain connects TRBV27 to TRBJ2-7, with D unresolved. The CDR3 runs 13 residues. Germline-derived CDR1 and CDR2 are MNHEY and SMNVEV (reference sequence). Trimming left V 5 bases short and J 3 bases short, with 11 bases between. The CDR3 DNA follows: TGTGCCAGCAGTACAATCCCTGGCTACGAGCAGTACTTC. Translation: CASSTIPGYEQYF.

This chain joins TRBV19 and TRBJ2-7, with D tentatively TRBD2 (5 bases). The CDR3 runs 13 residues. In germline, CDR1 is LNHDA, CDR2 SQIVND (reference sequence). V lost 6 bases, J lost 6 bases, and 15 bases lay in between. The CDR3 bases are TGTGCCAGTAGCGCGACGGGGAGAGGCGAGCAGTACTTC. This sequence encodes CASSATGRGEQYF.

The CDR3 region is CAWSSPGRGQVDEQFF. CDR3 DNA: TGTGCCTGGAGTTCGCCCGGCAGGGGGCAGGTTGATGAGCAGTTCTTC. The chain uses TRBV30 and TRBJ2-1; 8 positions match TRBD1. V shed 2 bases, J shed 8 bases, and the junction held 14 bases outside the gene matches. CDR1 is GTSNPN and CDR2 is SVGIG in the germline V gene (reference sequence). This CDR3 contains 16 residues. The full variable domain, rest sourced from reference TRBV30 and TRBJ2-1, is SQTIHQWPATLVQPVGSPLSLECTVEGTSNPNLYWYRQAAGRGLQLLFYSVGIGQISSEVPQNLSASRPQDRQFILSSKKLLLSDSGFYLCAWSSPGRGQVDEQFFGPGTRLTVL.

The V call is TRBV6-1, the J call TRBJ2-1; TRBD2 matches at 9 bases. The germline V gene has CDR1 MNHNS and CDR2 SASEGT. The trim removed 10 bases at V and 5 bases at J, leaving 12 bases unmatched. This CDR3 comprises 15 residues. The CDR3 DNA is TGTGCCACCTCAACTATAGCGGGAGTCAACAATGAGCAGTTCTTC. Amino acids: CATSTIAGVNNEQFF.

The chain couples TRBV5-5 to TRBJ2-5, with 10 nucleotides matching TRBD1. The germline CDR1 and CDR2 sequences are SGHKS and YYEKEE (reference sequence). The junction had 6 bases not matched to a gene; V was cut back by 4 bases and J by 0 bases. This CDR3 comprises 16 residues. DNA for the CDR3: TGTGCCAGCAGCCCGGACAGGGGGAAGTACCAAGAGACCCAGTACTTC. Translated, it gives CASSPDRGKYQETQYF.

This chain connects TRBV20-1 to TRBJ2-1, with D tentatively TRBD2 (5 bases). In germline, CDR1 is DFQATT, CDR2 SNEGSKA (reference sequence). The ends were cut back, 0 bases at V and 5 bases at J, with 14 bases in the middle. The CDR3 contains 15 residues. This chain's CDR3 is CSARDLRGSHNEQFF. The CDR3 region has the DNA TGCAGTGCTAGAGATTTACGAGGGTCGCACAATGAGCAGTTCTTC.

This clonotype was counted only a few times. J is TRBJ2-3 and V is TRBV30; no reliable D call. Germline V gene sequence: CDR1 GTSNPN, CDR2 SVGIG (reference sequence). With 3 bases removed from V and 5 bases from J, the gap between germline ends came to 9 bases. CDR3 length: 12 residues. CDR3 coding DNA: TGTGCCTGGAGCCCTCGAGGAGATACGCAGTATTTT. This codes for CAWSPRGDTQYF.

V and J are TRBV5-3 and TRBJ2-2, with a weak D call TRBD2 (7 bases). TRBV5-3 is annotated as an ORF whose role is uncertain. CDR3 size: 14 residues. Trimming stripped 10 bases from V and 5 bases from J, with 18 bases between. The CDR3 sequence is CAYKGGGRTGELFF. The CDR3 DNA is TGTGCCTATAAAGGGGGAGGGCGTACCGGGGAGCTGTTTTTT.

The count of this clonotype is one. The CDR3, as DNA: TGTGCCAGCTCACCAAACGGACTAGCGGGAGACGAGCAGTACTTC. It encodes CASSPNGLAGDEQYF. The J gene is TRBJ2-7, the V gene TRBV18, with TRBD2 identical over 13 bases. The J segment lost 5 bases and the V segment lost 2 bases, leaving 3 bases of the junction unmatched. CDR3 size: 15 residues. CDR1 and CDR2 (germline): KGHSH, LQKENI.